The rows below give T cell receptor beta chains drawn from one sample of a study of T cells after posttransplantation cyclophosphamide. TCRdb keeps only in-frame clones here, not all; method: immunoSEQ multiplex PCR. The sample holds approximately 10,000 clones, about 93% seen once. The starting material was PBMCs, obtained after allogeneic stem cell transplant with posttransplant cyclophosphamide. These receptors were obtained from a female patient between 30 and 45 years old who received an allogeneic stem cell transplant from an unrelated donor, was CMV-positive, and had no GVHD. Some T cells may have come from the graft donor. The CDR3 runs from the conserved cysteine through the conserved F or W. Each record gives: J gene, D gene, V gene, clone size, CDR3 DNA, CDR3 protein. A D gene is named only where the DNA matches it firmly. Not all rows give a size; the values are once, few, many and, for expanded clones, a class.

TRBJ2-3 | TRBD1 | TRBV5-1 | . | TGCGCCAGCAGCTCGGCGGGACAGGGCAGAGTTAGCACAGATACGCAGTATTTT | CASSSAGQGRVSTDTQYF
TRBJ1-5 | . | TRBV5-5 | . | TGTGCCAGCAGCTTCAGGGGAGATCAGCCCCAGCATTTC | CASSFRGDQPQHF
TRBJ2-5 | TRBD1 | TRBV11-2 | . | TGTGCCAGCAGCTTAGTAGGAGCCGGACAGGGGCTTACCCAGTACTTC | CASSLVGAGQGLTQYF
TRBJ1-2 | TRBD1 | TRBV19 | . | TGTGCCAGTAGTGGCCGGGACAGGGACCGCTATGGCTACACCTTC | CASSGRDRDRYGYTF
TRBJ2-7 | TRBD2 | TRBV2 | . | TGTGCCAGCAGTGAAATTGGCGGGAGGGCCTACGAGCAGTACTTC | CASSEIGGRAYEQYF
TRBJ1-5 | . | TRBV11-2 | . | TGTGCCAGCAGCTCCCACGGGGGTCGGCAGCCCCAGCATTTT | CASSSHGGRQPQHF
TRBJ1-6 | TRBD1 | TRBV5-5 | few | TGTGCGAGCGACAGGGGGGAGGCCTATAATTCACCCCTCCACTTT | CASDRGEAYNSPLHF
TRBJ2-1 | . | TRBV2 | . | TGTGCCAGCAAAAGAGGAGAAGCCTCTTACTACAATGAGCAGTTCTTC | CASKRGEASYYNEQFF
TRBJ2-7 | TRBD1 | TRBV6-1 | . | TGTGCCAGCAGGGGCGGGACAGGGGGTTACGAGCAGTACTTC | CASRGGTGGYEQYF
TRBJ2-3 | . | TRBV18 | . | TGTGCCAGCTCACCTCTAGCGACGAGAAGCACAGATACGCAGTATTTT | CASSPLATRSTDTQYF
TRBJ1-5 | TRBD1 | TRBV4-1 | few | TGCGCCAGCAGCCAAGTTGTGGGACAGGGAAATCAGCCCCAGCATTTT | CASSQVVGQGNQPQHF
TRBJ2-2 | . | TRBV6-1 | . | TGTGCCAGCAGGGCGGATCCGAACACCGGGGAGCTGTTTTTT | CASRADPNTGELFF
TRBJ1-1 | . | TRBV18 | . | TGTGCCAGCTCCAACGTCGGGGTCTGGGTAAGGACTGAAGCTTTCTTT | CASSNVGVWVRTEAFF
TRBJ2-7 | TRBD1 | TRBV5-4 | . | TGTGCCAGCAGCTTGCCCGGACAGGGCGCCTACGAGCAGTACTTC | CASSLPGQGAYEQYF
TRBJ2-7 | TRBD2 | TRBV6-6 | . | TGTGCCAGCAGGACTAGCGGGAGGGACGAGCAGTACTTC | CASRTSGRDEQYF
TRBJ2-7 | . | TRBV5-1 | . | TGCGCCAGCAGCTTGGTCCGGGGGTACGAGCAGTACTTC | CASSLVRGYEQYF
TRBJ2-2 | . | TRBV11-3 | . | TGTGCCAGCAGCCCCAGGGAGGCCGGGGAGCTGTTTTTT | CASSPREAGELFF
TRBJ2-7 | TRBD1 | TRBV7-9 | . | TGTGCCAGCAGTTACAGGGGCCCTAATGCCCCCTACGAGCAGTACTTC | CASSYRGPNAPYEQYF
TRBJ2-7 | . | TRBV29-1 | . | TGCAGCGTTGAATTGTCAGGGGAAAACTACGAGCAGTACTTC | CSVELSGENYEQYF
TRBJ1-4 | . | TRBV30 | . | TGTGCCTGGACAGGGGCTTACAATGAAAAACTGTTTTTT | CAWTGAYNEKLFF
TRBJ2-5 | . | TRBV19 | . | TGTGCCAGTAGTATAGATGGAGTAACAGGGAGAGGGCAAGAGACCCAGTACTTC | CASSIDGVTGRGQETQYF
TRBJ2-5 | . | TRBV25-1 | once | TGTGCCAGCAGTGTAACAGGGAAGACCCAGTACTTC | CASSVTGKTQYF
TRBJ1-5 | . | TRBV5-1 | . | TGCGCCAGCAGCCTCGGACGCGGGGGGCAGCCCCAGCATTTT | CASSLGRGGQPQHF
TRBJ1-1 | . | TRBV30 | . | TGTGCCTGGAGTGTCGTGGCGGAGAACACTGAAGCTTTCTTT | CAWSVVAENTEAFF
TRBJ1-1 | . | TRBV28 | . | TGTGCCAGCAGTTTCAGGGTGGTTCGGACTGAAGCTTTCTTT | CASSFRVVRTEAFF
TRBJ1-1 | . | TRBV5-1 | . | TGCGCCAGCAGTAAAGTACAGGACAACACTGAAGCTTTCTTT | CASSKVQDNTEAFF
TRBJ1-5 | . | TRBV18 | . | TGTGCCAGCTCACCACCGAAGTCTGGAGGGGTAAGCAATCAGCCCCAGCATTTT | CASSPPKSGGVSNQPQHF
TRBJ1-5 | . | TRBV29-1 | . | TGCAGCGTTGGCCCGGAGCCCCAGCATTTT | CSVGPEPQHF
TRBJ2-1 | . | TRBV19 | . | TGTGCCAGTAGCCAAACAGGGGGGGGACACAATGAGCAGTTCTTC | CASSQTGGGHNEQFF
TRBJ2-7 | TRBD2 | TRBV14 | few | TGTGCCAGCAGTAACCAACTAGCGGGATTCCACGAGCAGTACTTC | CASSNQLAGFHEQYF
TRBJ1-1 | . | TRBV11-2 | . | TGTGCCAGCAGCTGGGGGGAGCATAACACTGAAGCTTTCTTT | CASSWGEHNTEAFF
TRBJ1-4 | . | TRBV6-7 | . | TGTGCCAACGGGGGTACTAATGAAAAACTGTTTTTT | CANGGTNEKLFF
TRBJ1-5 | TRBD1 | TRBV16 | . | TGTGCCAGCAGCCAACCGGGACAGGGGGCAGATCAGCCCCAGCATTTT | CASSQPGQGADQPQHF
TRBJ2-1 | . | TRBV9 | . | TGTGCCAGCAGCGTACTGGCGGGGGCTGAGCAGTTCTTC | CASSVLAGAEQFF
TRBJ1-1 | TRBD1 | TRBV5-1 | . | TGCGCCAGCAGCTACCGGACAGGATCAATGAACACTGAAGCTTTCTTT | CASSYRTGSMNTEAFF
TRBJ1-5 | TRBD1 | TRBV9 | . | TGTGCCAGCAGCGTTGGACAGGGGAATCAGCCCCAGCATTTT | CASSVGQGNQPQHF
TRBJ2-7 | . | TRBV10-2 | once | TGCGCCAGCAGTGATAGAGTCGGGGGTATTAACTACGAGCAGTACTTC | CASSDRVGGINYEQYF
TRBJ2-1 | TRBD2 | TRBV29-1 | . | TGCAGCGTAGGGACTAGCCCGAATGAGCAGTTCTTC | CSVGTSPNEQFF
TRBJ2-1 | TRBD2 | TRBV10-1 | . | TGCGCCAGCAGTTCGACTAGCGGGAGCTTTAAGTCCTACAATGAGCAGTTCTTC | CASSSTSGSFKSYNEQFF
TRBJ1-4 | TRBD1 | TRBV6-1 | . | TGTGCCAGCAGTGAAGCGACCGGGACAGTGGGTGAAAAACTGTTTTTT | CASSEATGTVGEKLFF